The 17 T cell receptor beta chains listed next were all sequenced from one sample in a study of cytomegalovirus exposure and HLA in healthy donors. Sequencing used immunoSEQ multiplex PCR; TCRdb keeps in-frame clones, though not all of them. In the table there are some 190,000 clones, about 83% of which are singletons. The sample taken for sequencing was PBMCs. These receptors came from a woman aged 18 to 35 in good health and CMV-seronegative.

The V and J genes are TRBV18 and TRBJ2-5; TRBD2 matches at 8 bases. The CDR3 is 16 amino acids. Germline lookup yields CDR1 KGHSH and CDR2 LQKENI. The ends lost 2 bases at V and 1 base at J; junction bases unmatched: 6. The CDR3 DNA is TGTGCCAGCTCACCATCACTCGGGGGGGCCCAAGAGACCCAGTACTTC. This translates into CASSPSLGGAQETQYF.

This sequence joins TRBV4-1 and TRBJ2-1, with TRBD1 as a possible D gene (6 bases). Looked up from germline, CDR1 is MGHRA and CDR2 is YSYEKL. The CDR3 runs to 17 residues. V lost 0 bases and J lost 5, with 17 bases in between. CDR3 sequence reads: CASSQDGSGQFHNEQFF. The CDR3 DNA follows: TGCGCCAGCAGCCAAGATGGCTCGGGACAATTCCACAATGAGCAGTTCTTC.

The chain has TRBV18 and TRBJ1-1; D might be TRBD1 (6 bases). Trimming stripped 1 base from V and 5 bases from J, with 14 bases between. CDR3 size: 15 residues. Germline CDR1 reads KGHSH; CDR2 reads LQKENI. The CDR3 sequence: CASSPHRAVRTEAFF. CDR3 in DNA: TGTGCCAGCTCACCACACAGGGCGGTAAGAACTGAAGCTTTCTTT.

The rearrangement joins TRBV5-1 to TRBJ2-7; 9 bases align to TRBD2. Germline assignment: CDR1 SGHRS and CDR2 YFSETQ. The CDR3 loop spans 16 amino acids. Losses at the gene ends were 4 bases for V and 1 base for J; bases not matched to a gene: 9. The CDR3 bases are TGCGCCAGCAGCCTCGAAAGCGGGAGGAGATCCTACGAGCAGTACTTC. It is translated as CASSLESGRRSYEQYF.

The rearrangement uses TRBV5-1 and TRBJ2-3; D may be TRBD1 (5 bases). From germline, CDR1 is SGHRS and CDR2 YFSETQ. The V gene lost 1 base and the J gene lost 1 base, with 16 bases spanning the gap. CDR3 length: 17 amino acids. In nucleotides, the CDR3 is TGCGCCAGCAGCTTGCCGAAAGGGGTGACTGGCACAGATACGCAGTATTTT. Translated, it gives CASSLPKGVTGTDTQYF.

V and J are TRBV7-9 and TRBJ1-2; D is unclear. V lost 1 base and J 4 bases, leaving 7 bases between the germline ends. The length of the CDR3 is 13 residues. Germline V CDR1 and CDR2: SEHNR, FQNEAQ (reference sequence). CDR3 sequence reads: CASSLGGAYGYTF. CDR3 sequence (DNA): TGTGCCAGCAGCTTAGGAGGTGCCTATGGCTACACCTTC.

This clone has more than one count but fewer than ten. CDR3 region: CASSPDRGETYGYTF. The CDR3 nucleotides read TGTGCCAGCAGCCCGGACAGGGGCGAAACCTATGGCTACACCTTC. This sequence joins TRBV2 and TRBJ1-2; the match to TRBD1 covers 9 bases. CDR3 length: 15 amino acids. Germline V gene sequence: CDR1 SNHLY, CDR2 FYNNEI. The V gene end was trimmed by 6 bases and the J gene end by 4 bases; junction bases not matched to a gene: 9.

CDR3 region: CASSNVVGFGNTIYF. The CDR3 nucleotides read TGTGCCAGTAGCAACGTAGTGGGCTTCGGAAACACCATATATTTT. The rearrangement links TRBV19 to TRBJ1-3; D unclear. Germline CDR1 reads LNHDA; CDR2 reads SQIVND (reference sequence). V lost 6 bases to trimming and J lost 4 bases, with 16 bases between them. This CDR3 has 15 amino acids. The full variable domain, with the rest looked up from reference TRBV19 and TRBJ1-3, is DGGITQSPKYLFRKEGQNVTLSCEQNLNHDAMYWYRQDPGQGLRLIYYSQIVNDFQKGDIAEGYSVSREKKESFPLTVTSAQKNPTAFYLCASSNVVGFGNTIYFGEGSWLTVV.

This rearrangement joins TRBV4-1 to TRBJ1-3, with 9 bases aligning to TRBD1. Germline CDR1 and CDR2: MGHRA and YSYEKL. The CDR3 loop spans 21 amino acids. The V segment lost 1 base and the J segment 2 bases; nucleotides outside the gene matches: 18. CDR3 DNA sequence: TGCGCCAGCAGCCAAGGGCCCCCCTCCCCCTCTGGACAGGGGCCTGGAAACACCATATATTTT. Translation gives CASSQGPPSPSGQGPGNTIYF.

The chain links TRBV11-3 to TRBJ2-2, with 8 bases that match TRBD1. V shed 8 bases, J shed 6 bases, and the junction held 11 bases outside the gene matches. From germline, CDR1 is SGHNT and CDR2 YENEEA. This CDR3 has 15 amino acids. The DNA for the CDR3 is TGTGCCAGCGGGCCCGGGCAGGGGGCCGCCGGGGAGCTGTTTTTT. It specifies CASGPGQGAAGELFF.

The J gene is TRBJ1-3, the V gene TRBV4-1, with a possible D match to TRBD1 (5 bases). Trimming stripped 3 bases from V and 0 bases from J, with 12 bases between. The CDR3 extends over 16 amino acids. Germline loops: CDR1 MGHRA, CDR2 YSYEKL. CDR3 in amino acids: CASSQKAGNSGNTIYF. The CDR3 nucleotides read TGCGCCAGCAGCCAGAAAGCAGGGAACTCTGGAAACACCATATATTTT.

The chain couples TRBV7-8 to TRBJ2-1; TRBD2 matches at 9 bases. Germline V CDR1 and CDR2: SGHVS, FQNEAQ. This CDR3 contains 16 residues. V shed 3 bases, J shed 6 bases, and the junction held 9 bases outside the gene matches. CDR3 sequence reads: CASSFLSGGLGNEQFF. The CDR3 bases are TGTGCCAGCAGCTTTCTTAGCGGGGGACTGGGCAATGAGCAGTTCTTC.

V gene TRBV7-6 combines with J gene TRBJ2-3, with 7 bases fitting TRBD1. Germline CDR1 is SGHVS and CDR2 is FNYEAQ. The CDR3 runs to 15 residues. J gave up 7 bases and V 4 bases, and 11 bases lay outside the gene matches. The CDR3 protein is CASSSWDSPPNTQYF. The CDR3 DNA is TGTGCCAGCAGCTCATGGGACAGCCCTCCCAATACGCAGTATTTT.

The chain links TRBV4-1 to TRBJ2-3, with 7 bases matching TRBD2. The V segment lost 0 bases and the J segment 0 bases; nucleotides outside the gene matches: 3. The CDR3 covers 16 residues. Germline V gene sequence: CDR1 MGHRA, CDR2 YSYEKL. CDR3 nucleotides: TGCGCCAGCAGCCAAGAGGGTAGCGGGAGCACAGATACGCAGTATTTT. Translating gives CASSQEGSGSTDTQYF.

This sequence joins TRBV4-2 and TRBJ2-3; 7 nucleotides line up with TRBD1. Germline-derived CDR1 and CDR2 are LGHNA and YNFKEQ. With V trimmed by 3 bases and J by 6 bases, 0 bases remained unmatched. The CDR3 is 12 residues long. The CDR3, as DNA: TGTGCCAGCAGCCAGGACAGGGATACGCAGTATTTT. Protein sequence: CASSQDRDTQYF.

This clone was seen a single time. The chain couples TRBV29-1 to TRBJ2-7; D unresolved. Trimming removed 6 bases at V and 3 bases at J, with 9 bases between. Per germline, CDR1 SQVTM and CDR2 ANQGSEA. This CDR3 region has 11 residues. DNA of the CDR3: TGCAGCGTACAGAGTGGCTACGAGCAGTACTTC. Residues: CSVQSGYEQYF.

The chain couples TRBV4-1 to TRBJ1-6; TRBD1 is a possible D gene (5 bases). There are 16 residues in the CDR3. CDR1 is MGHRA and CDR2 is YSYEKL in the germline V gene. The V and J ends lost 0 bases and 10 bases respectively, with 16 bases between them. Here the CDR3 reads CASSQEVGTGYSPLHF. CDR3 DNA sequence: TGCGCCAGCAGCCAAGAAGTGGGCACAGGATACTCACCCCTCCACTTT.